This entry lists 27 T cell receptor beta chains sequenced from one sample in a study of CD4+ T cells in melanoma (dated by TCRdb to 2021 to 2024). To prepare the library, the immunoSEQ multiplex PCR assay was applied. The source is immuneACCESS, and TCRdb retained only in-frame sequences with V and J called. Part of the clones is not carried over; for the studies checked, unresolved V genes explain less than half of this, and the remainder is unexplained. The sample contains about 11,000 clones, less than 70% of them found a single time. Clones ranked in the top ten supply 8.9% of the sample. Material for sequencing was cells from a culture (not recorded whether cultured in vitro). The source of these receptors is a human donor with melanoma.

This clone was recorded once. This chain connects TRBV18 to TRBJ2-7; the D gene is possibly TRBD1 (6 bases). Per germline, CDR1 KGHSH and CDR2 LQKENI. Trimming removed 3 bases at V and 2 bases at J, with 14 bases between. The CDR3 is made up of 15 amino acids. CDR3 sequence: CASSPIRDKTYEQYF. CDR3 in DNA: TGTGCCAGCTCACCCATCCGGGACAAGACCTACGAGCAGTACTTC.

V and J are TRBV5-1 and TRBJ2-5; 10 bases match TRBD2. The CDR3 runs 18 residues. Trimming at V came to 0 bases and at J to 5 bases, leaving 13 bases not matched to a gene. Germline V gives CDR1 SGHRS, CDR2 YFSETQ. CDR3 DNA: TGCGCCAGCAGCTTGGGGGTGAGCGGGGGGGCAGCGGAGGAGACCCAGTACTTC. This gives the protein CASSLGVSGGAAEETQYF.

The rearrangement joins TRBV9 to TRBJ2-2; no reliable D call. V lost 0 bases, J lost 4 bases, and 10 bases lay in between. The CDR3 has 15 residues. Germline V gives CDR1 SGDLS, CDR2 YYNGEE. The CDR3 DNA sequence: TGTGCCAGCAGCGTAGTGTACGGGCCCACCGGGGAGCTGTTTTTT. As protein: CASSVVYGPTGELFF.

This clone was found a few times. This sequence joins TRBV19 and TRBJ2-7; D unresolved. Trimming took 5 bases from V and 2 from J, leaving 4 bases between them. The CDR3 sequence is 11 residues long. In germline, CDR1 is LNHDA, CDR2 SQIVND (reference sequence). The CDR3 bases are TGTGCCAGTAGTGGTCCCTACGAGCAGTACTTC. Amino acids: CASSGPYEQYF. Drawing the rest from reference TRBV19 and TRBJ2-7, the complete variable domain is DGGITQSPKYLFRKEGQNVTLSCEQNLNHDAMYWYRQDPGQGLRLIYYSQIVNDFQKGDIAEGYSVSREKKESFPLTVTSAQKNPTAFYLCASSGPYEQYFGPGTRLTVT.

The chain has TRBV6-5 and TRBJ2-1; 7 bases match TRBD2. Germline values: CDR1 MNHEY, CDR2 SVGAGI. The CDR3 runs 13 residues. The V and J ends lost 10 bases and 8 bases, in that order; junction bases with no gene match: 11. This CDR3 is CATRGAGKYEQFF. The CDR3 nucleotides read TGTGCCACCCGGGGAGCGGGGAAGTATGAGCAGTTCTTC.

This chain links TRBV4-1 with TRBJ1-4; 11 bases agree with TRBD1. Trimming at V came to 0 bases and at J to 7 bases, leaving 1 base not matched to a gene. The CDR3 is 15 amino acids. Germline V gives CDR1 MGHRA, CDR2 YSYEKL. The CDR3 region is CASSQDGTGGEKLFF. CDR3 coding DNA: TGCGCCAGCAGCCAAGACGGGACAGGGGGTGAAAAACTGTTTTTT.

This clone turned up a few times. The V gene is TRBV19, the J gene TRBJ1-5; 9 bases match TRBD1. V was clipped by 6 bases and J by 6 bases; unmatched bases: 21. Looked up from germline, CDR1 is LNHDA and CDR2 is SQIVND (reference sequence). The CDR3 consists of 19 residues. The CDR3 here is CASRFGTGTLPGIRQPQHF. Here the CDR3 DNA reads TGTGCCAGTAGGTTCGGGACAGGGACCCTGCCTGGGATCCGTCAGCCCCAGCATTTT.

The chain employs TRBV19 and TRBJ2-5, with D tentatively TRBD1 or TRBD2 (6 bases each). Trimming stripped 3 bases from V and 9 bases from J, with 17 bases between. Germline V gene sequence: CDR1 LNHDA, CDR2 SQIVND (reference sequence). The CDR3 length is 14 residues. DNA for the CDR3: TGTGCCAGTAGTATTCGTCTGGGGGGCGAGGCCCAGTACTTC. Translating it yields CASSIRLGGEAQYF.

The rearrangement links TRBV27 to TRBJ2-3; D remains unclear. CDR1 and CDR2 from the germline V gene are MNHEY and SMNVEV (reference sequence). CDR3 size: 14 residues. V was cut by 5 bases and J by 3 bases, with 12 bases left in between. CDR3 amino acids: CASSRVVRTDTQYF. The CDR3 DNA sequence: TGTGCCAGCAGTCGGGTGGTCAGGACAGATACGCAGTATTTT.

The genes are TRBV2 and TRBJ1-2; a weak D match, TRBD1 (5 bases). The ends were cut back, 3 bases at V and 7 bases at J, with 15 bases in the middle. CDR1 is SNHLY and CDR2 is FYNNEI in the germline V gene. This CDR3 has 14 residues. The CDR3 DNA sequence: TGTGCCAGCAGTGAGACGGGGCCAGCAGGTGGCTACACCTTC. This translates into CASSETGPAGGYTF.

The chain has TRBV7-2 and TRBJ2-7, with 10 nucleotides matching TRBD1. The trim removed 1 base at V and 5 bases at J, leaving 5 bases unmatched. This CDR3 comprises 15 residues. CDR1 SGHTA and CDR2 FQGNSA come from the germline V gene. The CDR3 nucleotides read TGTGCCAGCAGCTTAGTCGGGACAGGGGCCCACGAGCAGTACTTC. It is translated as CASSLVGTGAHEQYF.

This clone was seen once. The CDR3 region has the DNA TGCGCCAGCAGTGAGGGGCTAGCTTACTACGAGCAGTACTTC. It is translated as CASSEGLAYYEQYF. This chain uses TRBV10-1 with TRBJ2-5; tentative D call: TRBD2 (5 bases). The DNA end is more similar to TRBJ2-7, so the J call may be wrong. CDR3 size: 14 residues. The germline V gene has CDR1 WNHNN and CDR2 SYGVQD (reference sequence).

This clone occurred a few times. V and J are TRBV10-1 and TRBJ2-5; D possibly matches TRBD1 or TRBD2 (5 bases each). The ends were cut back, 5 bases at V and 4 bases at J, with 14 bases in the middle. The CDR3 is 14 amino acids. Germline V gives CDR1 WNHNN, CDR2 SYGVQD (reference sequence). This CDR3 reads CASSQAGAGETQYF. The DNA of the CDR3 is TGCGCCAGCAGTCAGGCCGGGGCAGGAGAGACCCAGTACTTC.

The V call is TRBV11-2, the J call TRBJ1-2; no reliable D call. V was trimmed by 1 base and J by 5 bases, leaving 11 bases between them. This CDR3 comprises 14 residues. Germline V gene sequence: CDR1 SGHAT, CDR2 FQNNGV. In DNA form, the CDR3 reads TGTGCCAGCAGCTTAGTTGCCTCGTTGTATGGCTACACCTTC. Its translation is CASSLVASLYGYTF.

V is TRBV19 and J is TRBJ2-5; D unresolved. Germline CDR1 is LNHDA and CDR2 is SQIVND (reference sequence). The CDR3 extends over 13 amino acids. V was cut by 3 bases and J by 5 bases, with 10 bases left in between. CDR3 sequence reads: CASSMGMWETQYF. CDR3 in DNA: TGTGCCAGTAGTATGGGGATGTGGGAGACCCAGTACTTC.

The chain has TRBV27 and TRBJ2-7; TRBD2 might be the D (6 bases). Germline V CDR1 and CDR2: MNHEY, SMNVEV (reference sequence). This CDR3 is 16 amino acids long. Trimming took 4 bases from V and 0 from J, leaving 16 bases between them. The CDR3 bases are TGTGCCAGCAGTTCTGGGGTGGTAGCGGCCTCCTACGAGCAGTACTTC. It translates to CASSSGVVAASYEQYF.

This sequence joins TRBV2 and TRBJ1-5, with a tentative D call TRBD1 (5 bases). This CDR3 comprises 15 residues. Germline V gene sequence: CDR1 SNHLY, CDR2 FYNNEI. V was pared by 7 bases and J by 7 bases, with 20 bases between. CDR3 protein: CASNKGSTGGQPQHF. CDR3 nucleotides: TGTGCCAGCAATAAAGGGTCCACAGGCGGACAGCCCCAGCATTTT.

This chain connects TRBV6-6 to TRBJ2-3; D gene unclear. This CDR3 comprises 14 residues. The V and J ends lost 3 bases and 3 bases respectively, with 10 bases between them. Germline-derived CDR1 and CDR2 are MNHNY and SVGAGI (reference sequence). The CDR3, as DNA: TGTGCCAGCAGTTATACTTTCTTAACAGATACGCAGTATTTT. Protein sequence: CASSYTFLTDTQYF.

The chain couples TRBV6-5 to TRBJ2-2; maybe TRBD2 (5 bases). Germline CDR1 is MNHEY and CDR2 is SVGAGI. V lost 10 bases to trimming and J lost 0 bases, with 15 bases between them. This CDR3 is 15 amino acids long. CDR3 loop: CATRFSVANTGELFF. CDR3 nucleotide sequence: TGTGCCACCCGCTTTAGCGTGGCGAACACCGGGGAGCTGTTTTTT.

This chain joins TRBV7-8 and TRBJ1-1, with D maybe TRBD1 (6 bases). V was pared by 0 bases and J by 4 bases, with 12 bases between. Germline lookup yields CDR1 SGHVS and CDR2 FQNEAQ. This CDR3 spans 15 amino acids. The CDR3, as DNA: TGTGCCAGCAGCTTAGCGGGGGGGCTAAGCACTGAAGCTTTCTTT. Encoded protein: CASSLAGGLSTEAFF. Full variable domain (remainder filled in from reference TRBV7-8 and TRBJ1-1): GAGVSQSPRYKVAKRGQDVALRCDPISGHVSLFWYQQALGQGPEFLTYFQNEAQLDKSGLPSDRFFAERPEGSVSTLKIQRTQQEDSAVYLCASSLAGGLSTEAFFGQGTRLTVV.

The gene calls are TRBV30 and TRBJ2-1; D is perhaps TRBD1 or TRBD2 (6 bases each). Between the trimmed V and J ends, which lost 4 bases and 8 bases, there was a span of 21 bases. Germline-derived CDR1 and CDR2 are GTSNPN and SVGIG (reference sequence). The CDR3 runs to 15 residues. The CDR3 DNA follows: TGTGCCTGGACAAGGGGGAGGATCCGTGGCGATGAGCAGTTCTTC. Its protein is CAWTRGRIRGDEQFF.

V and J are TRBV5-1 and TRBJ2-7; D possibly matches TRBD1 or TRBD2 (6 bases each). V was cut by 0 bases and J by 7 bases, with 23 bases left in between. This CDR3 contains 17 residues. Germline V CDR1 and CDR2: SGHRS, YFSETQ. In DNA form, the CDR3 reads TGCGCCAGCAGCTTGGCTTCCCGACCCGGGGGCTTTGGAGAGCAGTACTTC. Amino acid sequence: CASSLASRPGGFGEQYF.

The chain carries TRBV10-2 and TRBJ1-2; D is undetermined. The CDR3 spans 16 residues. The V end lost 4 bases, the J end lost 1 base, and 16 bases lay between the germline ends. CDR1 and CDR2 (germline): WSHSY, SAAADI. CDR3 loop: CASSAQLLLFNYGYTF. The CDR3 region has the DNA TGCGCCAGCAGTGCACAACTACTCCTTTTTAACTATGGCTACACCTTC.

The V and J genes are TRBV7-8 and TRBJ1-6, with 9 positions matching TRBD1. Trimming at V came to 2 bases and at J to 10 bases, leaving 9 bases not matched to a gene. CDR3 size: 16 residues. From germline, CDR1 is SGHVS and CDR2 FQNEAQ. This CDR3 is CASSLFAGTGRSPLHF. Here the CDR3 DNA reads TGTGCCAGCAGCTTATTTGCCGGGACAGGGCGCTCACCCCTCCACTTT.

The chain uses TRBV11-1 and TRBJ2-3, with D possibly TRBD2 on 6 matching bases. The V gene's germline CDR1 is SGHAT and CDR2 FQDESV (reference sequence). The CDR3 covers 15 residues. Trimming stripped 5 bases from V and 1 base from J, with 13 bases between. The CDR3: CASSRSRGRTDTQYF. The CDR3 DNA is TGTGCCAGCAGCCGATCGCGGGGCCGCACAGATACGCAGTATTTT.

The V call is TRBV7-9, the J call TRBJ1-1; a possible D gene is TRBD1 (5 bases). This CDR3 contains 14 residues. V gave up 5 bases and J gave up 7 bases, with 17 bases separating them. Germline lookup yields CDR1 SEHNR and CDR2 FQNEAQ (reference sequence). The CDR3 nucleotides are TGTGCCAGCAGCCCCCTCGGGGGGAGCGGTGAAGCTTTCTTT. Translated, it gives CASSPLGGSGEAFF.

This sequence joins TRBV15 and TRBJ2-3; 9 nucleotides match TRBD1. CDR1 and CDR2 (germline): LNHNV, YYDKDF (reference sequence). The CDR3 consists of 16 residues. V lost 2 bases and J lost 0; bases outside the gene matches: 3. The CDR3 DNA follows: TGTGCCACCAGCAGAAAGACAGGGGGAAGCACAGATACGCAGTATTTT. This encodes CATSRKTGGSTDTQYF.